The rows below give T cell receptor beta chains drawn from one sample of a study of T cell responses to AZD1222 COVID-19 vaccine. The protocol was immunoSEQ multiplex PCR, while the TCRdb copy is restricted to in-frame clones and leaves out a portion. This sample has some 130,000 clones, with approximately 90% found just once. The sample here was peripheral blood, taken on day 0 of AZD1222 vaccination. The source is an adult in good health. Both conserved end residues are part of each CDR3.

j_gene	v_gene	len	CDR3aa
TRBJ1-4	TRBV6-5	13	CATRPSVGEKLFF
TRBJ1-5	TRBV7-3	13	CASSLGVNQPQHF
TRBJ2-1	TRBV5-4	16	CASSLVGRGVHNEQFF
TRBJ2-1	TRBV27	16	CASSSLLRGRNNEQFF
TRBJ1-2	TRBV5-5	15	CASRHRDRSADGYTF
TRBJ1-1	TRBV5-1	17	CASSSGQVNFMNTEAFF
TRBJ2-7	TRBV30	13	CAWSVGRAYEQYF
TRBJ2-7	TRBV5-1	17	CASSGRTDSTTPYEQYF
TRBJ2-4	TRBV2	15	CASGLQGVAKNIQYF
TRBJ1-2	TRBV5-1	14	CASSLEGAEHGYTF
TRBJ2-7	TRBV7-6	14	CASSSSGSFYEQYF
TRBJ1-1	TRBV5-1	14	CASSERARGTEAFF
TRBJ2-3	TRBV24-1	16	CATSDLSRGQGDTQYF
TRBJ1-6	TRBV5-1	15	CASSFSRGQGSPLHF
TRBJ2-7	TRBV12-5	19	CASGLVLLRLAMSSYEQYF
TRBJ1-1	TRBV29-1	13	CSDYRGFVTEAFF
TRBJ1-4	TRBV18	16	CASSLTWTGTNEKLFF
TRBJ1-2	TRBV5-4	15	CASSWPPGQDYGYTF
TRBJ1-2	TRBV6-5	15	CASRPQQGHNYGYTF
TRBJ2-4	TRBV18	19	CASSPPGQVHELAKNIQYF
TRBJ1-1	TRBV9	11	CASSGSLGAFF
TRBJ1-3	TRBV6-5	15	CASSYSSGSGNTIYF
TRBJ1-3	TRBV6-1	16	CASSGLTGISGNTIYF
TRBJ1-2	TRBV6-5	13	CASGRAGDYGYTF
TRBJ2-1	TRBV7-3	14	CASSPSPYGDEQFF
TRBJ1-6	TRBV7-9	14	CASSLDRGNSPLHF
TRBJ2-7	TRBV15	16	CATSRDLWDMSYEQYF
TRBJ1-2	TRBV6-5	14	CASSRGDRGYGYTF
TRBJ2-3	TRBV30	14	CAWRGHARGDTQYF
TRBJ2-2	TRBV5-1	13	CASSWGGTGELFF
TRBJ2-7	TRBV12-3/TRBV12-4	13	CASSLAGGYEQYF
TRBJ2-2	TRBV28	15	CASTPGQLNTGELFF
TRBJ1-2	TRBV15	17	CATSRDRGQGFGYGYTF
TRBJ1-5	TRBV27	12	CASGTGNQPQHF
TRBJ1-6	TRBV30	16	CAWSGTGSSYNSPLHF
TRBJ1-1	TRBV19	13	CASSMPGNTEAFF
TRBJ1-5	TRBV15	16	CATSRGLGVEYQPQHF
TRBJ1-2	TRBV10-2	13	CASSGVRGYGYTF
TRBJ1-1	TRBV5-4	15	CASSLDLGQVTEAFF
TRBJ2-2	TRBV11-3	13	CASSLEFSGELFF
TRBJ2-3	TRBV21-1	15	CASSTRGLTTDTQYF
TRBJ2-7	TRBV7-8	15	CASTGGAGVHYEQYF
TRBJ1-1	TRBV6-1	13	CASSEVQNTEAFF
TRBJ1-5	TRBV6-5	14	CASIVQGGGQPQHF
TRBJ2-7	TRBV1	13	CTSSRDREDEQYF
TRBJ2-7	TRBV9	15	CASSPHPLGAYEQYF
TRBJ2-1	TRBV4-2	13	CASSPAGENEQFF
TRBJ1-5	TRBV3-1/TRBV3-2	14	CASSRGTENQPQHF
TRBJ2-3	TRBV11-2	16	CASSHRTSGETDTQYF
TRBJ1-1	TRBV4-2	17	CASSPKVYSLRFTEAFF
TRBJ2-2	TRBV7-2	16	CASSLHPGRGTGELFF
TRBJ1-2	TRBV7-9	15	CASNRLGDLAYGYTF
TRBJ2-7	TRBV5-6	16	CASSLRPHGGSGEQYF
TRBJ2-7	TRBV6-1	13	CASSERPSYEQYF
TRBJ1-1	TRBV5-8	14	CASSLSGLITGTFF
TRBJ1-1	TRBV7-3	14	CASSSGTANTEAFF
TRBJ1-2	TRBV5-6	11	CASSSVGLCTF
TRBJ2-1	TRBV7-3	14	CASSPNSGGNEQFF
TRBJ2-1	TRBV19	12	CASSSYPNEQFF